Shown below are 2 T cell receptor beta chains from a single sample sequenced in a study of T cells in Graves' hyperthyroidism and ophthalmopathy. TCR beta CDR3 region amplification was performed from RNA transcripts. In the first-round RT-PCR of the TCR CDR3, the HTBI primer set was used. TCRdb itself ran the multiplex PCR reads through MiXCR, one entry per CDR3 protein. This table has roughly 580,000 distinct CDR3 sequences, more than 11% appearing once. The sequencing sample was made of blood. These receptors came from a woman younger than 45 with Graves' hyperthyroidism that later progressed to Graves' ophthalmopathy.

V and J are TRBV5-5 and TRBJ2-1; no clear D. Trimming took off 0 bases at V and 3 bases at J, with 7 bases between the two ends. Germline values: CDR1 SGHKS, CDR2 YYEKEE (reference sequence). CDR3 length: 14 amino acids. The CDR3 nucleotides are TGTGCCAGCAGCTTGGGCTACCTCTACAATGAGCAGTTCTTC. Protein: CASSLGYLYNEQFF.

This clonotype has at least ten counts. The chain couples TRBV20-1 to TRBJ2-1; D is possibly TRBD1 or TRBD2 (5 bases each). Germline assignment: CDR1 DFQATT and CDR2 SNEGSKA (reference sequence). Trimming left V 6 bases short and J 8 bases short, with 11 bases between. This CDR3 is 11 amino acids long. The CDR3 nucleotides read TGCAGTGCGTCTCAGGGAGATGAGCAGTTCTTC. Encoded protein: CSASQGDEQFF.